The 4 T cell receptor beta chains listed next were all sequenced from one sample in a study of human T cells and chemical hapten exposure. Regarding time point: patch test 1, 2 weeks after DPC sensitization. As for treatment: therapeutic diphenylcyclopropenone sensitization with weekly scalp DPC. TCRdb re-analysed the RACE reads in MiXCR, keeping a single row per CDR3 protein. The sample lists tens of thousands of distinct CDR3 sequences; roughly 9.2% were seen once. This specimen consisted of whole blood, obtained in connection with sensitization to the hapten diphenylcyclopropenone (DPC). The receptors derive from a woman between 40 and 55 years old with alopecia areata. Some clones in this sample may be carry-over from other donors' samples.

This clonotype was counted many times. This chain connects TRBV6-1 to TRBJ1-4; D call uncertain. V was clipped by 8 bases and J by 4 bases, with 11 bases between them. The germline gives CDR1 MNHNS, CDR2 SASEGT. The length of the CDR3 is 13 residues. This CDR3 is CASQDRFNEKLFF. For the CDR3, the DNA is TGTGCCAGCCAGGACCGATTTAATGAAAAACTGTTTTTT.

At least ten counts were recorded for this clonotype. V gene TRBV2 combines with J gene TRBJ1-2; TRBD1 matches at 9 bases. The CDR3 is 13 residues long. Trimming took 4 bases from V and 6 from J; bases not matched to a gene: 3. Germline CDR1 SNHLY, CDR2 FYNNEI. The CDR3 loop is CASSVRTGDGYTF. The CDR3 region has the DNA TGTGCCAGCAGTGTAAGGACAGGGGATGGCTACACCTTC.

Remarks on this clonotype: A much larger clone differs by one base, so this may be a read error. The chain couples TRBV7-9 to TRBJ2-2, with TRBD1 matching over 9 bases. Germline V lookup: CDR1 SEHNR, CDR2 FQNEAQ (reference sequence). The CDR3 is 15 amino acids. CDR3: CASSLRDRDTGGLFF. The CDR3 coding sequence is TGTGCCAGCAGCTTAAGGGACAGGGACACCGGGGGGCTGTTTTTT.

This clonotype came up many times. This rearrangement joins TRBV7-9 to TRBJ2-7, with 7 positions matching TRBD2. Germline V gene lookup returns CDR1 SEHNR and CDR2 FQNEAQ (reference sequence). This CDR3 contains 17 residues. Unmatched junction bases numbered 12, after V lost 4 bases and J lost 0 bases. The CDR3 region has the DNA TGTGCCAGCAGCTCAGCGGGGCGAACGACTCACTCCTACGAGCAGTACTTC. The encoded protein is CASSSAGRTTHSYEQYF.